The next 28 T cell receptor beta chains were all read from a single sample in a study of blood T cells in healthy people across ages. A second PCR of about 7 to 11 cycles used a sample-barcoded 5' primer and a J-beta primer mix. TCRdb re-called the 5' RACE reads through MiXCR, storing one row per CDR3 protein. This sample has approximately 780,000 distinct CDR3 sequences, with roughly 25% found just once. The sample was also reused in another study, on T cells of mothers and their children.

The specimen sequenced was blood. The receptors were sampled from a boy between 10 and 17 years old in good health.

About this clonotype: A much bigger clone sits one base away, suggesting this may be a read error. The chain carries TRBV12-3 or TRBV12-4 and TRBJ2-1, with D possibly being TRBD2 (6 bases). The CDR3 sequence is 14 residues long. CDR3 amino acids: CASSVADPHNEQFF. CDR3 coding DNA: TGTGCCAGCAGTGTAGCGGATCCCCACAATGAGCAGTTCTTC.

Only a few counts were recorded for this clonotype. The chain has TRBV28 and TRBJ1-2; 11 nucleotides match TRBD1. This CDR3 is built from 16 residues. Trimming removed 4 bases from V and 2 bases from J; junction bases left unmatched: 6. Germline values: CDR1 MDHEN, CDR2 SYDVKM. CDR3 residues: CASSSPGTGGNYGYTF. CDR3 sequence (DNA): TGTGCCAGCAGTTCACCCGGGACAGGGGGAAACTATGGCTACACCTTC.

The chain joins TRBV20-1 to TRBJ2-3; D perhaps matches TRBD1 (5 bases). CDR3 length: 14 amino acids. Germline V gene sequence: CDR1 DFQATT, CDR2 SNEGSKA (reference sequence). V lost 0 bases to trimming and J lost 4 bases, with 11 bases between them. The CDR3 reads CSARDAQGADTQYF. CDR3 nucleotides: TGCAGTGCTAGAGATGCCCAGGGCGCAGATACGCAGTATTTT.

This clonotype was seen only a few times. The gene calls are TRBV7-3 and TRBJ1-1, with 7 bases fitting TRBD1. The CDR3 has 13 amino acids. Germline lookup yields CDR1 SGHTA and CDR2 FQGTGA. Unmatched junction bases numbered 2, after V lost 1 base and J lost 6 bases. The CDR3 DNA follows: TGTGCCAGCAGCTTAAGGCAGGGGGCTGAAGCTTTCTTT. Its translation is CASSLRQGAEAFF. Full variable domain (remainder filled in from reference TRBV7-3 and TRBJ1-1): GAGVSQTPSNKVTEKGKYVELRCDPISGHTALYWYRQSLGQGPEFLIYFQGTGAADDSGLPNDRFFAVRPEGSVSTLKIQRTERGDSAVYLCASSLRQGAEAFFGQGTRLTVV.

V usage is TRBV19 and J usage is TRBJ2-7; D might be TRBD1 or TRBD2, each matching 6 bases. V lost 3 bases to trimming and J lost 0 bases, with 12 bases between them. Germline V CDR1 and CDR2: LNHDA, SQIVND (reference sequence). The CDR3 covers 15 residues. The CDR3 protein is CASSIGRTDSYEQYF. As DNA, the CDR3 is TGTGCCAGTAGTATTGGGAGGACAGACTCCTACGAGCAGTACTTC.

The rearrangement joins TRBV7-3 to TRBJ1-4; 7 positions match TRBD1. Losses at the gene ends were 5 bases for V and 5 bases for J; bases not matched to a gene: 8. The germline V gene encodes CDR1 SGHTA and CDR2 FQGTGA. The CDR3 is made up of 15 amino acids. The CDR3 sequence is CASSLGTAVNEKLFF. The CDR3 nucleotides are TGTGCCAGCAGCCTAGGGACAGCCGTGAATGAAAAACTGTTTTTT.

This rearrangement joins TRBV27 to TRBJ1-1; tentatively, D is TRBD1 (6 bases). Trimming took 7 bases from V and 1 from J, leaving 13 bases between them. This CDR3 has 14 amino acids. CDR1 and CDR2 (germline): MNHEY, SMNVEV (reference sequence). The CDR3 DNA reads as TGTGCCAGCAAGAGACAGGAGGCGAACACTGAAGCTTTCTTT. Residues: CASKRQEANTEAFF.

The rearrangement joins TRBV14 to TRBJ2-1; D is uncertain. Trimming removed 2 bases from V and 5 bases from J, with 13 bases in between. The V gene's germline CDR1 is SGHDN and CDR2 FVKESK. The length of the CDR3 is 15 residues. In nucleotides, the CDR3 is TGTGCCAGCAGCCAAAGGGCCAGGCCCAACAATGAGCAGTTCTTC. Protein product: CASSQRARPNNEQFF.

The table lists this clonotype with a few counts. The J gene is TRBJ1-4, the V gene TRBV12-3 or TRBV12-4, with a possible D match to TRBD1 (6 bases). The CDR3 loop spans 14 amino acids. Between the trimmed V and J ends, which lost 8 bases and 7 bases, there was a span of 17 bases. The CDR3 nucleotides read TGTGCCAGCCGGCGGGGGGGCGAGGGTGAAAAACTGTTTTTT. Translated: CASRRGGEGEKLFF.

The J gene is TRBJ2-1, the V gene TRBV12-3 or TRBV12-4; D is possibly TRBD2 (5 bases). V was cut by 5 bases and J by 5 bases, with 16 bases left in between. This CDR3 comprises 15 residues. CDR3 amino acids: CASSDTGLGHNEQFF. The CDR3 DNA reads TGTGCCAGCAGTGATACGGGGTTAGGGCACAATGAGCAGTTCTTC.

Turning to this clonotype: Germline and junction disagree at one end, which may indicate a read error. This CDR3 is CASSLEDGTRDF. CDR3 DNA sequence: TGCGCCAGCAGCTTGGAAGATGGTACTAGGGACTTC. The chain is built from TRBV5-1 and TRBJ2-7; a weak D match, TRBD2 (5 bases). The CDR3 is 12 amino acids. Germline CDR1 SGHRS, CDR2 YFSETQ.

This clonotype occurred a few times. The chain is built from TRBV20-1 and TRBJ1-2; no clear D. V was shortened by 1 base and J by 7 bases, with 7 bases between the two germline ends. The CDR3 loop spans 11 amino acids. Germline values: CDR1 DFQATT, CDR2 SNEGSKA (reference sequence). CDR3 in amino acids: CSARVASGYTF. DNA for the CDR3: TGCAGTGCTAGAGTGGCTTCTGGCTACACCTTC.

The rearrangement links TRBV15 to TRBJ2-1, with 12 bases fitting TRBD2. From germline, CDR1 is LNHNV and CDR2 YYDKDF (reference sequence). This CDR3 comprises 15 residues. V was clipped by 5 bases and J by 6 bases; unmatched bases: 5. CDR3 loop: CATSFQTSGSNEQFF. The CDR3 region has the DNA TGTGCCACCAGCTTCCAGACTAGCGGGAGCAATGAGCAGTTCTTC.

This chain links TRBV7-9 with TRBJ2-5, with 11 bases fitting TRBD2. Germline lookup yields CDR1 SEHNR and CDR2 FQNEAQ (reference sequence). The CDR3 has 16 amino acids. V gave up 4 bases and J gave up 0 bases; unmatched junction bases: 4. In DNA, the CDR3 is TGTGCCAGCAGCTCGCTACTAGCGGGGGACCAAGAGACCCAGTACTTC. Protein product: CASSSLLAGDQETQYF.

This clonotype came up a few times. The chain links TRBV20-1 to TRBJ2-5; 9 bases fit TRBD2. Germline-derived CDR1 and CDR2 are DFQATT and SNEGSKA (reference sequence). CDR3 length: 15 residues. V shed 5 bases, J shed 1 base, and the junction held 8 bases outside the gene matches. This CDR3 reads CSARGRGGSQETQYF. The CDR3 DNA sequence: TGCAGTGCTCGCGGGCGGGGGGGTTCCCAAGAGACCCAGTACTTC.

The CDR3 here is CSARDRVLAKNIQYF. CDR3 nucleotides: TGCAGTGCTAGAGATCGAGTCCTAGCCAAAAACATTCAGTACTTC. The V call is TRBV20-1, the J call TRBJ2-4; D remains unclear. V was trimmed by 0 bases and J by 0 bases, leaving 9 bases between them. CDR3 size: 15 residues. CDR1 DFQATT and CDR2 SNEGSKA come from the germline V gene (reference sequence).

V gene TRBV6-2 or TRBV6-3 combines with J gene TRBJ2-5; TRBD2 matches at 8 bases. V lost 5 bases to trimming and J lost 4 bases; unmatched junction nucleotides: 6. There are 14 residues in the CDR3. CDR1 is MNHEY and CDR2 is SVGEGT in the germline V gene. CDR3 sequence (DNA): TGTGCCAGCAGTGGGGGGACTAGGTTAGAGACCCAGTACTTC. Its protein is CASSGGTRLETQYF.

This clonotype was seen a handful of times. The V and J genes are TRBV14 and TRBJ1-2; 10 bases agree with TRBD1. This CDR3 comprises 15 residues. V lost 1 base to trimming and J lost 5 bases; unmatched junction nucleotides: 4. Germline V gene sequence: CDR1 SGHDN, CDR2 FVKESK. CDR3: CASSQAQDRGYGYTF. CDR3 in DNA: TGTGCCAGCAGCCAAGCTCAGGACAGGGGGTATGGCTACACCTTC. The variable domain in full, with the rest retrieved from reference TRBV14 and TRBJ1-2, is EAGVTQFPSHSVIEKGQTVTLRCDPISGHDNLYWYRRVMGKEIKFLLHFVKESKQDESGMPNNRFLAERTGGTYSTLKVQPAELEDSGVYFCASSQAQDRGYGYTFGSGTRLTVV.

This clonotype was recorded a few times. V usage is TRBV30 and J usage is TRBJ2-5, with D perhaps TRBD1 or TRBD2 (5 bases each). Germline V gene sequence: CDR1 GTSNPN, CDR2 SVGIG (reference sequence). This CDR3 has 14 residues. V dropped 2 bases and J dropped 4 bases, with 14 bases sitting between them. As DNA, the CDR3 is TGTGCCTGGAGTAGTGGCCAGGGAGCAGAGACCCAGTACTTC. This codes for CAWSSGQGAETQYF.

V usage is TRBV12-3 or TRBV12-4 and J usage is TRBJ2-5; D not certain. With the DNA end fitting TRBJ2-7 better, the J assignment may be wrong. The CDR3 covers 13 residues. CDR3 protein: CASSSDGTYEQYF. CDR3 DNA sequence: TGTGCCAGCAGCTCGGACGGAACCTACGAGCAGTACTTC.

The chain uses TRBV6-5 and TRBJ2-7; 8 nucleotides agree with TRBD1. The CDR3 length is 13 residues. V dropped 8 bases and J dropped 0; count of bases not matched to a gene: 3. Germline V lookup: CDR1 MNHEY, CDR2 SVGAGI. CDR3 in amino acids: CASAGQGSYEQYF. The CDR3 nucleotides are TGTGCCAGCGCAGGACAGGGCTCCTACGAGCAGTACTTC.

In its sample, this clonotype was seen a few times. The chain carries TRBV5-1 and TRBJ2-2; possible D gene TRBD1, 5 bases. Looked up from germline, CDR1 is SGHRS and CDR2 is YFSETQ. The CDR3 contains 13 residues. V gave up 3 bases and J gave up 7 bases, with 10 bases separating them. This CDR3 is CASSSQRGGELFF. The CDR3 DNA reads as TGCGCCAGCAGCTCCCAAAGGGGCGGGGAGCTGTTTTTT.

J is TRBJ2-4 and V is TRBV11-2; 10 bases are a match to TRBD1. CDR3 length: 15 residues. In germline, CDR1 is SGHAT, CDR2 FQNNGV. V was pared by 5 bases and J by 8 bases, with 9 bases of the junction left unmatched. Here the CDR3 DNA reads TGTGCCAGCAGCCCCACCGGGACAGGGGTTGACATTCAGTACTTC. As protein: CASSPTGTGVDIQYF.

This clonotype has a handful of counts. The chain is built from TRBV4-2 and TRBJ2-1; D may match TRBD1 or TRBD2 (6 bases each). The CDR3 length is 15 residues. Germline V CDR1 and CDR2: LGHNA, YNFKEQ. V was clipped by 0 bases and J by 7 bases, with 13 bases between them. This CDR3 is CASSQDRGPGNEQFF. In DNA form, the CDR3 reads TGTGCCAGCAGCCAAGACCGGGGGCCGGGGAATGAGCAGTTCTTC.

This CDR3 reads CASSLDRGHDEQFF. In DNA form, the CDR3 reads TGTGCCAGCAGCTTAGACAGGGGGCACGATGAGCAGTTCTTC. The chain employs TRBV7-9 and TRBJ2-1; TRBD1 agrees at 9 bases. Germline lookup yields CDR1 SEHNR and CDR2 FQNEAQ (reference sequence). V lost 1 base, J lost 8 bases, and 3 bases stayed unmatched. The CDR3 is 14 amino acids.

The rearrangement uses TRBV28 and TRBJ2-5, with D uncertain. The J call may be in error: the DNA end matches TRBJ2-7 better. The CDR3 runs to 13 residues. Germline assignment: CDR1 MDHEN and CDR2 SYDVKM. For the CDR3, the DNA is TGTGCCAGCATGCCGACTCCTTTCTACGAGCAGTACTTC. Amino acid sequence: CASMPTPFYEQYF.

The J gene is TRBJ1-6, the V gene TRBV30; D remains unclear. Germline V CDR1 and CDR2: GTSNPN, SVGIG (reference sequence). The length of the CDR3 is 13 residues. V was trimmed by 2 bases and J by 6 bases, leaving 8 bases between them. The CDR3 bases are TGTGCCTGGAGTCAGACGGCTAATTCACCCCTCCACTTT. Protein: CAWSQTANSPLHF. The whole variable domain, filled in from reference TRBV30 and TRBJ1-6, reads SQTIHQWPATLVQPVGSPLSLECTVEGTSNPNLYWYRQAAGRGLQLLFYSVGIGQISSEVPQNLSASRPQDRQFILSSKKLLLSDSGFYLCAWSQTANSPLHFGNGTRLTVT.

V gene TRBV4-3 combines with J gene TRBJ2-3; D is possibly TRBD2 (5 bases). The V and J ends lost 0 bases and 7 bases respectively, with 11 bases between them. The length of the CDR3 is 14 residues. Germline-derived CDR1 and CDR2 are LGHNA and YSLEER. CDR3 in amino acids: CASSQDSPGNTQYF. CDR3 bases: TGCGCCAGCAGCCAAGATTCGCCCGGGAATACGCAGTATTTT.